A selection of T cell receptor beta chains follows, all from one sample in a study of T cells in pancreatic ductal adenocarcinoma. TCRdb's table, derived via immunoSEQ multiplex PCR, lists solely in-frame clones and lacks some. The sample carries over 100,000 clones, 90% to 95% recorded once. Sequencing was carried out using PBMCs. The receptors originated from a human donor with pancreatic ductal adenocarcinoma. Each CDR3 is given with its conserved first and last residue. D genes are given only for firm matches. Only some rows state a clone size, as once, few, many or a class for expanded clones.

J | V | size | D | DNA | CDR3
TRBJ1-1 | TRBV18 | - | TRBD1 | TGTGCCAGCTCACTCACGGACAGGGGCGGAACTGAAGCTTTCTTT | CASSLTDRGGTEAFF
TRBJ2-1 | TRBV4-2 | - | - | TGTGCCAGCAGCCAAGAGTGGGCGACGAGTGAGCAGTTCTTC | CASSQEWATSEQFF
TRBJ2-7 | TRBV20-1 | - | - | TGCAGTGCACCGGGACTCAACGAGCAGTACTTC | CSAPGLNEQYF
TRBJ2-7 | TRBV5-1 | - | - | TGCGCCAGCAGCTTGGGTGGGAGCTCCTACGAGCAGTACTTC | CASSLGGSSYEQYF
TRBJ2-3 | TRBV5-1 | once | - | TGCGCCAGCAGCTTGGCCCCCCAGGGTCCAGATACGCAGTATTTT | CASSLAPQGPDTQYF
TRBJ2-3 | TRBV27 | - | TRBD1 | TGTGCCAGCCGTGGGGCCATGACAGGGGGAGATACAGATACGCAGTATTTT | CASRGAMTGGDTDTQYF
TRBJ2-7 | TRBV19 | - | TRBD1 | TGTGCCAGTAGCGGACAGGGGGCTTCCCCGTCCCACGAGCAGTACTTC | CASSGQGASPSHEQYF
TRBJ2-1 | TRBV11-3 | once | TRBD2 | TGTGCCAGCAGCTTAGGTAGGACTAGCGGGAGCGATGAGCAGTTCTTC | CASSLGRTSGSDEQFF
TRBJ1-1 | TRBV19 | - | - | TGTGCCAGTAGACCCTTCCCAGAAATGAACACTGAAGCTTTCTTT | CASRPFPEMNTEAFF
TRBJ2-3 | TRBV30 | - | - | TGTGCCTGGAGTGTGGGGGCGGACACAGATACGCAGTATTTT | CAWSVGADTDTQYF
TRBJ2-5 | TRBV5-4 | - | - | TGTGCCAGCAGCATAGCCGGGGTTCAAGAGACCCAGTACTTC | CASSIAGVQETQYF
TRBJ2-1 | TRBV14 | - | - | TGTGCCAGCAGCCATACAGGGGGGGGTGAGCAGTTCTTC | CASSHTGGGEQFF
TRBJ2-2 | TRBV6-6 | - | - | TGTGCCAGCAGTCCACTAGCGAACACCGGGGAGCTGTTTTTT | CASSPLANTGELFF
TRBJ1-1 | TRBV6-5 | - | TRBD1 | TGTGCCAGCAGTAAGCAGGGGGCGAACACTGAAGCTTTCTTT | CASSKQGANTEAFF
TRBJ2-7 | TRBV11-2 | - | TRBD2 | TGTGCCAGCAGCTTAGCCGCTAGCGGGAGTCCAATAGAGCAGTACTTC | CASSLAASGSPIEQYF
TRBJ2-3 | TRBV15 | once | - | TGTGCCACCAGCACGGATACCGGGAATACGCAGTATTTT | CATSTDTGNTQYF
TRBJ2-7 | TRBV7-2 | - | TRBD2 | TGTGCCAGCAGCCGGGACTACTACTACGAGCAGTACTTC | CASSRDYYYEQYF
TRBJ2-2 | TRBV18 | - | TRBD1 | TGTGCCAGCTCACCCCCTGGGACAGGGGGCTCCGGGGAGCTGTTTTTT | CASSPPGTGGSGELFF
TRBJ2-7 | TRBV18 | - | TRBD1 | TGTGCCAGCTCACGACAGGGCGACGAGCAGTACTTC | CASSRQGDEQYF
TRBJ1-4 | TRBV5-1 | - | TRBD1 | TGCGCCTCCAGGGGGGACAGGGGGCCTGAAAAACTGTTTTTT | CASRGDRGPEKLFF
TRBJ2-5 | TRBV20-1 | - | - | TGCAGTGGGGCGCAAGAGACCCAGTACTTC | CSGAQETQYF
TRBJ2-3 | TRBV10-1 | - | - | TGCGCCAGCAGTGACCCCGGACAGTCGGCCAGGGATACGCAGTATTTT | CASSDPGQSARDTQYF
TRBJ2-5 | TRBV19 | - | - | TGTGCCAGTAGGGCCGGGCAAGAGACCCAGTACTTC | CASRAGQETQYF